This T cell receptor beta chain was obtained from a study of T cell repertoires in aging, cancer and after chemotherapy. There are 13 residues in the CDR3. With V trimmed by 5 bases and J by 3 bases, 2 bases remained unmatched. Multiplex touch-down PCR with TRB-A/B primers amplified rearranged V-D-J TRB sequences. TCRdb processed the multiplex PCR reads anew with MiXCR; each CDR3 protein has one entry. The sample lists around 2,500 distinct CDR3 sequences; approximately 20% were seen once. By sample fraction, this clonotype is medium-sized. Its antigen is undetermined. Peripheral blood genomic DNA, not sorted cells or RNA, was the template. Overall study findings and caveats: Rebound thymic output was suggested by rising median generation probability during chemotherapy in each cancer cohort. Loss of evenness, beyond lost richness, contributed to age-related TCR diversity decline in cancer patients.

The sequence came from a human donor in good health. J is TRBJ2-5 and V is TRBV12-3 or TRBV12-4; 8 nucleotides match TRBD1. Sequenced: blood. In DNA form, the CDR3 reads TGTGCCAGCAGTACGGACAGGGAAGAGACCCAGTACTTC. This sequence encodes CASSTDREETQYF.